The rows below give T cell receptor beta chains drawn from one sample of a study of long-term antiretroviral therapy in people with HIV. Data came from immunoSEQ multiplex PCR; TCRdb stores just in-frame clones and leaves some out. The table shows about 30,000 clones, with approximately 80% occurring only once. Sequenced here: unsorted PBMCs, sampled 0.3 years after starting antiretroviral therapy. Source of these receptors: a man aged 40-55 years with HIV. Each CDR3 is given without its conserved first and last residue. The order of the fields is V gene, J gene, clone size, CDR3 protein. Part of the rows lack a size; the others show once, few, many or a class for expanded clones.

v_gene: TRBV19
j_gene: TRBJ2-2
abundance: .
CDR3aa: ASSIGLAANTGELF

v_gene: TRBV6-1
j_gene: TRBJ1-4
abundance: .
CDR3aa: ASSRQGGSEKLF

v_gene: TRBV5-1
j_gene: TRBJ1-5
abundance: .
CDR3aa: ASSLGTGSDQPQH

v_gene: TRBV7-2
j_gene: TRBJ2-3
abundance: .
CDR3aa: ASSLGPPTSTDTQY

v_gene: TRBV7-3
j_gene: TRBJ2-1
abundance: .
CDR3aa: ASSLGGEQF

v_gene: TRBV5-4
j_gene: TRBJ1-2
abundance: .
CDR3aa: ASSLAGGGLWGYT

v_gene: TRBV7-2
j_gene: TRBJ2-5
abundance: .
CDR3aa: ASSFSARETQY

v_gene: TRBV9
j_gene: TRBJ1-4
abundance: .
CDR3aa: ASSVGGYSEKLF

v_gene: TRBV28
j_gene: TRBJ2-2
abundance: .
CDR3aa: ASSLRRDSGGSTGELF

v_gene: TRBV11-3
j_gene: TRBJ2-1
abundance: .
CDR3aa: ASSFSRVSEQF

v_gene: TRBV7-9
j_gene: TRBJ2-7
abundance: .
CDR3aa: ASSTDGALSYEQY

v_gene: TRBV7-9
j_gene: TRBJ1-5
abundance: .
CDR3aa: ASSLWGQPQH

v_gene: TRBV7-9
j_gene: TRBJ2-3
abundance: .
CDR3aa: ASSLGADTQY

v_gene: TRBV11-2
j_gene: TRBJ1-1
abundance: medium-sized
CDR3aa: ASSLWLEAF

v_gene: TRBV19
j_gene: TRBJ2-7
abundance: .
CDR3aa: ASSPERQSYEQY

v_gene: TRBV4-2
j_gene: TRBJ1-5
abundance: .
CDR3aa: ASSQGVGVGNQPQH

v_gene: TRBV29-1
j_gene: TRBJ2-3
abundance: once
CDR3aa: SVPDLAGGATDTQY

v_gene: TRBV11-2
j_gene: TRBJ2-1
abundance: .
CDR3aa: ASSFSLHNEQF

v_gene: TRBV19
j_gene: TRBJ2-2
abundance: few
CDR3aa: ASRQGQFDTGELF

v_gene: TRBV9
j_gene: TRBJ2-7
abundance: .
CDR3aa: ASSGRGDYPREQY

v_gene: TRBV29-1
j_gene: TRBJ2-1
abundance: .
CDR3aa: SAPGLYNEQF

v_gene: TRBV4-3
j_gene: TRBJ2-1
abundance: .
CDR3aa: ASSQDLGFSSYNEQF

v_gene: TRBV11-3
j_gene: TRBJ2-5
abundance: .
CDR3aa: ASSPRSGLAGEATQY

v_gene: TRBV28
j_gene: TRBJ1-1
abundance: .
CDR3aa: ASSPPHLNTEAF

v_gene: TRBV28
j_gene: TRBJ1-1
abundance: .
CDR3aa: ASRLGRNTEAF

v_gene: TRBV18
j_gene: TRBJ2-7
abundance: .
CDR3aa: ASSQDRGLYEQY

v_gene: TRBV11-2
j_gene: TRBJ2-3
abundance: once
CDR3aa: ASSLVTGFTDTQY

v_gene: TRBV7-7
j_gene: TRBJ2-1
abundance: .
CDR3aa: ASSLYASVDNEQF

v_gene: TRBV15
j_gene: TRBJ2-3
abundance: .
CDR3aa: ATSRVLGAGAGTDTQY

v_gene: TRBV28
j_gene: TRBJ2-5
abundance: .
CDR3aa: ASSYPGQGEETQY

v_gene: TRBV19
j_gene: TRBJ2-1
abundance: few
CDR3aa: ASSLGSSSYNEQF

v_gene: TRBV5-1
j_gene: TRBJ2-1
abundance: .
CDR3aa: ASRGGDEQF

v_gene: TRBV7-2
j_gene: TRBJ2-4
abundance: .
CDR3aa: ASSLGPGGAGKNIQY

v_gene: TRBV11-2
j_gene: TRBJ1-1
abundance: once
CDR3aa: ASSRTVNTEAF

v_gene: TRBV7-9
j_gene: TRBJ2-6
abundance: .
CDR3aa: ASSFVRGGANVLT

v_gene: TRBV27
j_gene: TRBJ2-7
abundance: .
CDR3aa: ASSIERVQY

v_gene: TRBV5-4
j_gene: TRBJ2-3
abundance: .
CDR3aa: ASSLRLAGHTDTQY

v_gene: TRBV29-1
j_gene: TRBJ2-5
abundance: .
CDR3aa: SVEGENDGSYQETQY

v_gene: TRBV28
j_gene: TRBJ2-5
abundance: .
CDR3aa: ASSYLTGVYQETQY

v_gene: TRBV5-1
j_gene: TRBJ2-1
abundance: .
CDR3aa: ASSLFPGYNEQF

v_gene: TRBV5-1
j_gene: TRBJ1-1
abundance: .
CDR3aa: ASSLPRPETEAF

v_gene: TRBV4-2
j_gene: TRBJ1-4
abundance: .
CDR3aa: ASSQLTGQGSEKLF

v_gene: TRBV10-3
j_gene: TRBJ2-1
abundance: .
CDR3aa: AISAGAGAYNEQF

v_gene: TRBV15
j_gene: TRBJ2-7
abundance: .
CDR3aa: ATSRDRPYEQY

v_gene: TRBV7-3
j_gene: TRBJ2-5
abundance: .
CDR3aa: ASSDSGGPQETQY

v_gene: TRBV2
j_gene: TRBJ2-3
abundance: .
CDR3aa: ASSEARGVPTDTQY

v_gene: TRBV14
j_gene: TRBJ1-1
abundance: .
CDR3aa: ASSQKRAEAF